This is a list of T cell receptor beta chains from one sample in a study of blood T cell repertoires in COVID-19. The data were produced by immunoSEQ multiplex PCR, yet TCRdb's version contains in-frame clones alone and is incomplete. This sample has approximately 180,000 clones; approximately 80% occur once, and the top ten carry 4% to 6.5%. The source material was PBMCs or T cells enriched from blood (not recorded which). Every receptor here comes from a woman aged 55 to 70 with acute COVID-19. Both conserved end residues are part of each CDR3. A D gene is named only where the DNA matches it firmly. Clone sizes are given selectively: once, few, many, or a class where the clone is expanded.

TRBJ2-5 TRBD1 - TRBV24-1 CATSEAGTEQETQYF TGTGCCACCAGTGAGGCCGGGACAGAACAAGAGACCCAGTACTTC
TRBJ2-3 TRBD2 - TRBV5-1 CASSLQASGRGTDTQYF TGCGCCAGCAGCTTGCAGGCTAGCGGGAGGGGAACAGATACGCAGTATTTT
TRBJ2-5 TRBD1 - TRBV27 CASSLSRGRGTETQYF TGTGCCAGCAGTTTATCAAGGGGGCGCGGAACGGAGACCCAGTACTTC
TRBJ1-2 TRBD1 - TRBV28 CASSLGGQGIIDYGYTF TGTGCCAGCAGTTTAGGGGGACAGGGTATTATCGACTATGGCTACACCTTC
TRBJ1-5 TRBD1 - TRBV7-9 CASSLENRGHQPPHF TGTGCCAGCAGCTTAGAGAACAGGGGCCATCAGCCCCCGCATTTT
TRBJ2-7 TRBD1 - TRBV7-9 CASSLAHSGGEQYF TGTGCCAGCAGCTTAGCGCACTCAGGGGGCGAGCAGTACTTC
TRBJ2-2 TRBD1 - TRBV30 CAWDRDRGTGELFF TGTGCCTGGGACCGGGACAGGGGTACCGGGGAGCTGTTTTTT
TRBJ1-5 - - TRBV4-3 CASSLSWGGNSNQPQHF TGCGCCAGCAGCCTCTCATGGGGGGGAAATAGCAATCAGCCCCAGCATTTT
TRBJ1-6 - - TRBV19 CASSGQSYNSPLHF TGTGCCAGCTCCGGACAGTCCTATAATTCACCCCTCCACTTT
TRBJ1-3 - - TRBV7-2 CASSLARGSGNTIYF TGTGCCAGCAGCTTAGCCAGGGGCTCTGGAAACACCATATATTTT
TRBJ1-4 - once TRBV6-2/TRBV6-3 CASSSVTETREKLFF TGTGCCAGCAGTTCCGTTACCGAGACACGTGAAAAACTGTTTTTT
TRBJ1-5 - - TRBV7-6 CASSLEPGINQPQHF TGTGCCAGCAGCTTAGAGCCAGGTATCAATCAGCCCCAGCATTTT
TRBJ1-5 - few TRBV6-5 CASSSQGQPQHF TGTGCCAGCAGTTCCCAGGGTCAGCCCCAGCATTTT
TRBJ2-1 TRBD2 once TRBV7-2 CASSPTGLAGEHEQFF TGTGCCAGCAGCCCCACCGGACTAGCGGGAGAACATGAGCAGTTCTTC
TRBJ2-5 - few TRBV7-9 CASSFAGNGETQYF TGTGCCAGCAGCTTTGCGGGGAATGGGGAGACCCAGTACTTC
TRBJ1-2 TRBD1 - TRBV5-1 CASSLGGDGYTF TGCGCCAGCAGCTTAGGGGGCGATGGCTACACCTTC
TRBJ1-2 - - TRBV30 CAWSHAGEEGYGYTF TGTGCCTGGAGCCATGCCGGCGAGGAGGGCTATGGCTACACCTTC
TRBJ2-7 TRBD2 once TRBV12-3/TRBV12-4 CASSLTSGRQYF TGTGCCAGCAGCTTAACTAGCGGTCGGCAGTACTTC
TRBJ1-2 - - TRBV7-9 CASSLSAGAGGYTF TGTGCCAGCAGCTTAAGCGCGGGGGCGGGAGGCTACACCTTC
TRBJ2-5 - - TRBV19 CASSLGGGETQYF TGTGCCAGTTCACTCGGAGGAGGGGAGACCCAGTACTTC
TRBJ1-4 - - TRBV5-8 CASTPGGLSEKLFF TGTGCCAGCACCCCCGGAGGGTTAAGTGAAAAACTGTTTTTT
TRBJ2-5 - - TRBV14 CASSQPKAQFQETQYF TGTGCCAGCAGCCAGCCCAAAGCACAGTTCCAAGAGACCCAGTACTTC
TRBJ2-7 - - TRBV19 CASSREVASYEQYF TGTGCCAGTAGTCGAGAGGTGGCCTCCTACGAGCAGTACTTC
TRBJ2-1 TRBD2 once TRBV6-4 CASSDGQAGGRGNEQFF TGTGCCAGCAGTGACGGTCAAGCGGGAGGGCGTGGCAATGAGCAGTTCTTC
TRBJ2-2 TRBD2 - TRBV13 CASSHTETSGRVSGELFF TGTGCCAGCAGCCATACGGAGACTAGCGGGAGGGTCTCCGGGGAGCTGTTTTTT
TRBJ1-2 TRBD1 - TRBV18 CASSSQGATSYGYTF TGTGCCAGCTCATCACAGGGGGCTACGAGCTATGGCTACACCTTC
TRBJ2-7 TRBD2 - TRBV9 CASSVGGTHGYEQYF TGTGCCAGCAGCGTCGGGGGGACCCACGGCTACGAGCAGTACTTC
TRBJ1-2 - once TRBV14 CASSQDPGSNYGYTF TGTGCCAGCAGCCAAGATCCCGGGTCTAACTATGGCTACACCTTC